Presented here are 10 T cell receptor beta chains from one specimen sequenced in a study of breast tumors, draining lymph nodes, adjacent tissues. TCRdb processed the multiplex PCR reads anew with MiXCR; each CDR3 protein has one entry. Seen here are tens of thousands of distinct CDR3 sequences, about 27% observed once, and the top ten hold over 7.5%. Breast cancer patients provided tissue from their axillary draining lymph nodes. Sample: axillary lymph node tissue. These receptors originate from a female donor with breast cancer. Some clones in this sample may be carry-over from other donors' samples.

This chain links TRBV7-9 with TRBJ1-5; 9 positions agree with TRBD1. Germline V CDR1 and CDR2: SEHNR, FQNEAQ (reference sequence). The CDR3 has 15 amino acids. The J segment lost 6 bases and the V segment lost 1 base, leaving 4 bases of the junction unmatched. The CDR3 is CASSLVPGQGQPQHF. Here the CDR3 DNA reads TGTGCCAGCAGCTTAGTACCGGGACAGGGTCAGCCCCAGCATTTT.

This clonotype has just a few counts. V is TRBV20-1 and J is TRBJ2-1, with TRBD2 matching 11 bases. J gave up 5 bases and V 6 bases, and 3 bases lay outside the gene matches. This CDR3 has 13 residues. Germline CDR1 is DFQATT and CDR2 is SNEGSKA (reference sequence). CDR3 in amino acids: CSAPGLADNEQFF. The DNA of the CDR3 is TGCAGTGCCCCGGGACTAGCGGACAATGAGCAGTTCTTC.

Concerning this clonotype: A much larger clone lies one base from this, so it may be a read error. The rearrangement links TRBV7-2 to TRBJ2-1; TRBD2 matches 13 bases. The junction had 10 bases not matched to a gene; V was cut back by 5 bases and J by 9 bases. This CDR3 has 16 residues. CDR1 SGHTA and CDR2 FQGNSA come from the germline V gene. CDR3 region: CASSPWTSGRASEQFF. As DNA, the CDR3 is TGTGCCAGCAGCCCCTGGACTAGCGGGAGAGCTAGTGAGCAGTTCTTC.

Worth noting for this clonotype: A much more abundant neighbour one base away suggests this may be a read error. The rearrangement uses TRBV20-1 and TRBJ2-7; TRBD2 is a possible D gene (6 bases). Between the trimmed V and J ends, which lost 6 bases and 6 bases, there was a span of 21 bases. CDR1 is DFQATT, CDR2 SNEGSKA, per germline (reference sequence). This CDR3 spans 14 amino acids. CDR3 nucleotides: TGCAGTGCCAGACCAACTAGCCTTCCCTCCGAGCAGTACTTC. It translates to CSARPTSLPSEQYF.

Many counts were recorded for this clonotype. This clone may be a read error of a much larger clone one base away. This rearrangement joins TRBV20-1 to TRBJ2-7; D is perhaps TRBD2 (6 bases). The V end lost 4 bases, the J end lost 2 bases, and 21 bases lay between the germline ends. The CDR3 consists of 16 residues. Germline-derived CDR1 and CDR2 are DFQATT and SNEGSKA (reference sequence). CDR3 sequence reads: CSATREPPSAPYEQYF. CDR3 bases: TGCAGTGCTACCCGAGAGCCGCCTAGCGCACCCTACGAGCAGTACTTC.

This clonotype was counted many times. The CDR3 DNA reads TGTGCCAGCAGCAGAAACACTGGGGCACAAGAGACCCAGTACTTC. This gives the protein CASSRNTGAQETQYF. The rearrangement uses TRBV3-1 and TRBJ2-5, with D perhaps TRBD1 (5 bases). The CDR3 has 15 amino acids. The V gene lost 5 bases and the J gene lost 2 bases, with 15 bases spanning the gap. Germline V gene sequence: CDR1 LGHDT, CDR2 YNNKEL (reference sequence).

This clonotype was observed once. Mismatch with germline at one junction end may stem from a read error. This rearrangement joins TRBV7-3 to TRBJ2-1; 7 bases line up with TRBD2. Germline CDR1 and CDR2: SGHTA and FQGTGA. The CDR3 covers 15 residues. The CDR3 protein is CTSSLNQAGLDEQLF. The CDR3 nucleotides read TGTACCAGCAGCTTAAATCAAGCGGGATTAGATGAGCAGCTCTTC.

This clonotype was counted many times. V and J are TRBV7-8 and TRBJ2-3, with D possibly being TRBD2 (6 bases). This CDR3 has 18 amino acids. Germline V gives CDR1 SGHVS, CDR2 FQNEAQ. Trimming cost V 2 bases and J 0 bases, with 18 bases left between them. CDR3 in amino acids: CASSLISRGRSSTDTQYF. Here the CDR3 DNA reads TGTGCCAGCAGCTTAATCTCTCGGGGGAGGAGTAGCACAGATACGCAGTATTTT. Drawing the rest from reference TRBV7-8 and TRBJ2-3, the complete variable domain is GAGVSQSPRYKVAKRGQDVALRCDPISGHVSLFWYQQALGQGPEFLTYFQNEAQLDKSGLPSDRFFAERPEGSVSTLKIQRTQQEDSAVYLCASSLISRGRSSTDTQYFGPGTRLTVL.

This clonotype has a count of ten or more. The J gene is TRBJ2-7, the V gene TRBV20-1; 9 positions agree with TRBD2. The trim removed 7 bases at V and 4 bases at J, leaving 11 bases unmatched. This CDR3 has 14 residues. CDR1 and CDR2 (germline): DFQATT, SNEGSKA (reference sequence). The CDR3 loop reads CSVLGGSGSYEQYF. The CDR3, as DNA: TGCAGTGTCCTGGGGGGTAGCGGGAGTTACGAGCAGTACTTC.

V usage is TRBV6-4 and J usage is TRBJ2-4; possibly TRBD2 for D (6 bases). This CDR3 has 15 residues. Germline V lookup: CDR1 MRHNA, CDR2 SNTAGT. V was clipped by 6 bases and J by 3 bases, with 15 bases between them. CDR3 in amino acids: CASSPSGAVKNIQYF. DNA for the CDR3: TGTGCCAGCAGCCCATCGGGAGCCGTCAAAAACATTCAGTACTTC.